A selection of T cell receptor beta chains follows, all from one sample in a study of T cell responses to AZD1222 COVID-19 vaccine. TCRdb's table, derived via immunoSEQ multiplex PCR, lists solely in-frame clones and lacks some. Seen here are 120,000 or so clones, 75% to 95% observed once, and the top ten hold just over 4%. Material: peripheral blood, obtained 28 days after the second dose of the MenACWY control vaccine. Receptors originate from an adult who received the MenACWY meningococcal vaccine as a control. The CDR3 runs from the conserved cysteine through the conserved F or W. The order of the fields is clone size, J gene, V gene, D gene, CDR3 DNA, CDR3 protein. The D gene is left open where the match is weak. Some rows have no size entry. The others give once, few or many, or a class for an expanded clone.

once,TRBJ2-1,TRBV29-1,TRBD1,TGCAGCGTTCAGGACAGGAGAAGCTACAATGAGCAGTTCTTC,CSVQDRRSYNEQFF
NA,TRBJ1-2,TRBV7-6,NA,TGTGCCAGCAGCTTAGGTTCCTCGGGGAGAGATGGCTACACCTTC,CASSLGSSGRDGYTF
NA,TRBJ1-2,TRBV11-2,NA,TGTGCCAGCAGCTCTCCCCAGGACAGCATCTATGGCTACACCTTC,CASSSPQDSIYGYTF
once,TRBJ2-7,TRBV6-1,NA,TGTGCCAGCAGTGAAGACAGAACCTCCCACGAGCAGTACTTC,CASSEDRTSHEQYF
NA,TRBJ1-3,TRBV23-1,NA,TGCGCCAGCAGAGTCCTCCACTCTGGAAACACCATATATTTT,CASRVLHSGNTIYF
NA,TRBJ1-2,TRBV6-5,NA,TGTGCCAGCAGTCTTGATTCCTTCTATGGCTACACCTTC,CASSLDSFYGYTF
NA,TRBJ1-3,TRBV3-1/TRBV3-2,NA,TGTGCCAGCAGCCAAAGTACGATTTCGAGAAACACCATATATTTT,CASSQSTISRNTIYF
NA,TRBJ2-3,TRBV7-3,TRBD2,TGTGCCAGCAGCACATCCCATCTAGCGGGAGGAGATACGCAGTATTTT,CASSTSHLAGGDTQYF
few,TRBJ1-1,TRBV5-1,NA,TGCGCCAGCGGTTCATTAGTGAACACTGAAGCTTTCTTT,CASGSLVNTEAFF
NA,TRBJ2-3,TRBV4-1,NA,TGCGCCAGCAGCCAAGACCCCCAGGCAGATACGCAGTATTTT,CASSQDPQADTQYF
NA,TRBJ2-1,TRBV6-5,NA,TGTGCCAGCAGTCCGTCGCTATTTAGGGGAGAGCAGTTCTTC,CASSPSLFRGEQFF
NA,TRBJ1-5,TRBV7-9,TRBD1,TGTGCCAGCAGCTCCGGGACAGGGGGTTTGGGGAGCAATCAGCCCCAGCATTTT,CASSSGTGGLGSNQPQHF
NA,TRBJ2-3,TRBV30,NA,TGTGCCTGGAGTGTAGGTCAGGATACGCAGTATTTT,CAWSVGQDTQYF
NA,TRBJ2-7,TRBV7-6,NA,TGTGCCAGCAGCTCCACCAGAGACTACGAGCAGTACTTC,CASSSTRDYEQYF
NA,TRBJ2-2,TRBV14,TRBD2,TGTGCCAGCAGCCAACCAAACGAGGGACTAGCGGGGCACACCGGGGAGCTGTTTTTT,CASSQPNEGLAGHTGELFF
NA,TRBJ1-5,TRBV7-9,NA,TGTGCCAGCAGCGCAACCGACAGGCCAAATCAGCCCCAGCATTTT,CASSATDRPNQPQHF
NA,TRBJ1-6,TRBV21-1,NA,TGTGCCAGCAGCAAATGGACAGGGGCCGCCCGCTGCTATAATTCACCCCTCCACTTT,CASSKWTGAARCYNSPLHF
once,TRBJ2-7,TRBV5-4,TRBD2,TGTGCCAGCAGCTCCGGGACTAGTAGCTACGAGCAGTACTTC,CASSSGTSSYEQYF
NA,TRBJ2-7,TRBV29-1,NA,TGCAGCGTTGAAGGCCGGGACGGAGAGCCCTACGAGCAGTACTTC,CSVEGRDGEPYEQYF
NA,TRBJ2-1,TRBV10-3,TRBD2,TGTGCCATCAGTGACCGAGGACTAGCGGGAGTCTATGAGCAGTTCTTC,CAISDRGLAGVYEQFF
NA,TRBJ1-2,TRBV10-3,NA,TGTGCCATCAGTGAGGGACAAAACTATGGCTACACCTTC,CAISEGQNYGYTF
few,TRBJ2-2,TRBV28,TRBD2,TGTGCCAGCACCTACGGGAGAGCGGGGGGCCTCACCGGGGAGCTGTTTTTT,CASTYGRAGGLTGELFF
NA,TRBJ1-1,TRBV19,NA,TGTGCCAGTAGTATACTCGGGGGGGGGAACACTGAAGCTTTCTTT,CASSILGGGNTEAFF
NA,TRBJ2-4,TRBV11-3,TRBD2,TGTGCCAGCAGCTTAGATCCGGGACTAGCGCTATTACTAGCCAAAAACATTCAGTACTTC,CASSLDPGLALLLAKNIQYF
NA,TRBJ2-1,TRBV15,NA,TGTGCCACCATCCGGGTTGGTGGAACCTACAATGAGCAGTTCTTC,CATIRVGGTYNEQFF
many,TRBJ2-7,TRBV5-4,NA,TGTGCCAGCAGGGGGCCTCTCTCCTACGAGCAGTACTTC,CASRGPLSYEQYF
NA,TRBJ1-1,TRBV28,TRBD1,TGTGCCAGCAGCCCTCCCCAACAGGGGCTAGAAGCTTTCTTT,CASSPPQQGLEAFF
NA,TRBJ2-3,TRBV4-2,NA,TGTGCCAGCAGCCAGGACGGACTGGTCGATGCAGATACGCAGTATTTT,CASSQDGLVDADTQYF
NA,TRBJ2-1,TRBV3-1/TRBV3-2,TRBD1,TGTGCCAGCAGCCCCTGGACAGGCAAGTATGAGCAGTTCTTC,CASSPWTGKYEQFF
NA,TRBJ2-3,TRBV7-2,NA,TGTGCCAGCAGCCCGGAGAGGCTCCAGCCGAGTGATACGCAGTATTTT,CASSPERLQPSDTQYF
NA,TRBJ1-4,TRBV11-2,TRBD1,TGTGCCAGCAGCACCGACAGGGGCCCTGAAAAACTGTTTTTT,CASSTDRGPEKLFF
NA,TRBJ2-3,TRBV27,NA,TGTGCCAGCAGTGCGAAACTTAGCACAGATACGCAGTATTTT,CASSAKLSTDTQYF
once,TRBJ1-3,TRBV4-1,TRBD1,TGCGCCAGCAGCCAAGATGGGACAGGGTTTGTGGCTGGAAACACCATATATTTT,CASSQDGTGFVAGNTIYF
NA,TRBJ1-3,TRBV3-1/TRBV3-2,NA,TGTGCCAGCAGCACTCAGGGCATCTCTGGAAACACCATATATTTT,CASSTQGISGNTIYF
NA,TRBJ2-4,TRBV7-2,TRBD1,TGTGCCAGCAGCTTAAGACAGGGAAACATTCAGTACTTC,CASSLRQGNIQYF
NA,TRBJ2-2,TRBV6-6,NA,TGTGCCAGCGCCCCGAGTAACACCGGGGAGCTGTTTTTT,CASAPSNTGELFF